Presented here are 16 T cell receptor beta chains from one specimen sequenced in a study of blood T cell repertoires in COVID-19. Data came from immunoSEQ multiplex PCR; TCRdb stores just in-frame clones and leaves some out. The table shows some 94,000 clones, with around 90% occurring only once. The sample comprised peripheral blood. The receptors stem from an older woman with COVID-19, enrolled during active disease.

The rearrangement uses TRBV28 and TRBJ1-1; the D gene is possibly TRBD1 (6 bases). Germline CDR1 is MDHEN and CDR2 is SYDVKM. V was cut by 6 bases and J by 0 bases, with 8 bases left in between. The CDR3 extends over 13 amino acids. The CDR3 spells CASRGALNTEAFF. The DNA of the CDR3 is TGTGCCAGCAGGGGGGCGTTGAACACTGAAGCTTTCTTT.

The chain employs TRBV30 and TRBJ2-6, with 8 nucleotides matching TRBD1. The germline V gene has CDR1 GTSNPN and CDR2 SVGIG (reference sequence). This CDR3 contains 15 residues. V gave up 2 bases and J gave up 2 bases; unmatched junction bases: 2. Here the CDR3 reads CAWSKTGAGANVLTF. The CDR3 bases are TGTGCCTGGAGTAAGACAGGGGCTGGGGCCAACGTCCTGACTTTC.

The table lists this clone with a count of one. This rearrangement joins TRBV12-3 or TRBV12-4 to TRBJ1-2; D call uncertain. Deletions cut 7 bases from V and 4 bases from J, with 13 bases between. There are 13 residues in the CDR3. This CDR3 reads CASTLGGSYGYTF. CDR3 sequence (DNA): TGTGCCAGCACCCTCGGAGGGAGCTATGGCTACACCTTC.

The chain uses TRBV23-1 and TRBJ2-1, with D uncertain. TRBV23-1 is sorted into the ORF group, with uncertain function. The CDR3 covers 12 residues. The V and J ends lost 4 bases and 16 bases respectively, with 17 bases between them. The CDR3 sequence: CASSPEEAASFF. The CDR3 DNA sequence: TGCGCCAGCAGTCCCGAAGAGGCGGCGTCATTCTTC.

This chain uses TRBV7-2 with TRBJ1-2; 7 bases agree with TRBD1. The CDR3 loop spans 16 amino acids. V dropped 0 bases and J dropped 4; count of bases not matched to a gene: 8. Per germline, CDR1 SGHTA and CDR2 FQGNSA. CDR3 nucleotides: TGTGCCAGCAGCTTAGCGGAGGGGGCCACTTTCTATGGCTACACCTTC. Protein: CASSLAEGATFYGYTF.

V and J are TRBV7-3 and TRBJ1-1; D remains ambiguous. V gave up 5 bases and J gave up 4 bases, with 11 bases separating them. Germline CDR1 SGHTA, CDR2 FQGTGA. The CDR3 sequence is 13 residues long. The CDR3 region has the DNA TGTGCCAGCAGCCGACAAGAGTCCACTGAAGCTTTCTTT. Translated, it gives CASSRQESTEAFF.

CDR3 amino acids: CASSYPGTSNYGYTF. The CDR3 nucleotides read TGTGCCAGCAGTTACCCGGGGACATCTAACTATGGCTACACCTTC. The chain recombines TRBV6-6 with TRBJ1-2, with D possibly being TRBD1 (6 bases). The ends were cut back, 2 bases at V and 0 bases at J, with 10 bases in the middle. CDR1 is MNHNY and CDR2 is SVGAGI in the germline V gene (reference sequence). The CDR3 spans 15 residues.

The chain links TRBV5-1 to TRBJ2-1; tentative D call: TRBD1 (5 bases). Germline lookup yields CDR1 SGHRS and CDR2 YFSETQ. CDR3 length equals 11 residues. V was trimmed by 8 bases and J by 6 bases, leaving 9 bases between them. Here the CDR3 DNA reads TGCGCCAGTGCTAGGGGCAATGAGCAGTTCTTC. Its translation: CASARGNEQFF.

This rearrangement joins TRBV7-2 to TRBJ2-7, with 9 bases fitting TRBD1. From germline, CDR1 is SGHTA and CDR2 FQGNSA. V lost 3 bases, J lost 5 bases, and 5 bases stayed unmatched. The CDR3 covers 14 residues. The CDR3 sequence is CASSFLQGAHEQYF. The CDR3 nucleotides read TGTGCCAGCAGCTTCCTACAGGGGGCCCACGAGCAGTACTTC.

The chain joins TRBV2 to TRBJ1-1; 8 nucleotides line up with TRBD1. Germline V gene lookup returns CDR1 SNHLY and CDR2 FYNNEI. V lost 2 bases and J lost 6; bases outside the gene matches: 8. The CDR3 length is 15 residues. CDR3 bases: TGTGCCAGCAGTGAATTCGGACAGGGTCAGGCTGAAGCTTTCTTT. Translated, it gives CASSEFGQGQAEAFF.

This chain uses TRBV4-2 with TRBJ2-7, with 12 bases lining up with TRBD2. Germline V gene lookup returns CDR1 LGHNA and CDR2 YNFKEQ. V lost 1 base to trimming and J lost 5 bases; unmatched junction nucleotides: 9. The CDR3 totals 17 residues. Here the CDR3 DNA reads TGTGCCAGCAGCCAAGGGCCCTCTAGCGGGGGGGCTCACGAGCAGTACTTC. As protein: CASSQGPSSGGAHEQYF.

The chain links TRBV6-2 or TRBV6-3 to TRBJ2-3, with a weak D call TRBD2 (6 bases). The germline CDR1 and CDR2 sequences are MNHEY and SVGEGT. CDR3 length: 16 amino acids. V was cut by 2 bases and J by 2 bases, with 14 bases left in between. The CDR3 DNA follows: TGTGCCAGCAGTTACCCCGAGACTAGGAACACAGATACGCAGTATTTT. The encoded protein is CASSYPETRNTDTQYF.

This clone turned up a few times. V gene TRBV5-6 combines with J gene TRBJ1-1, with D hard to call. The CDR3 is 13 amino acids. Germline CDR1 reads SGHDT; CDR2 reads YYEEEE. V shed 1 base and J shed 5 bases, with 9 bases lying between them. In nucleotides, the CDR3 is TGTGCCAGCAGCTTGCCAGGAATAACTGAAGCTTTCTTT. It encodes CASSLPGITEAFF. The entire variable domain, with the rest obtained from reference TRBV5-6 and TRBJ1-1, is as follows: DAGVTQSPTHLIKTRGQQVTLRCSPKSGHDTVSWYQQALGQGPQFIFQYYEEEERQRGNFPDRFSGHQFPNYSSELNVNALLLGDSALYLCASSLPGITEAFFGQGTRLTVV.

The gene calls are TRBV7-8 and TRBJ2-1; 10 bases match TRBD1. Germline CDR1 and CDR2: SGHVS and FQNEAQ. This CDR3 spans 15 amino acids. V shed 6 bases and J 8 bases; nucleotides not matched to a gene: 10. CDR3 coding DNA: TGTGCCAGCAGGCAGAGCGGGACAGGGGTCCATGAGCAGTTCTTC. This translates into CASRQSGTGVHEQFF.

In DNA, the CDR3 is TGTGCCAGCAGCCAAGATTCGGGGGTTGGTCAGCCCCAGCATTTT. Translation: CASSQDSGVGQPQHF. This chain uses TRBV3-1 (or the pseudogene TRBV3-2) with TRBJ1-5; TRBD1 might be the D (5 bases). This CDR3 is built from 15 residues. Germline CDR1 is LGHDT and CDR2 is YNNKEL (reference sequence). Trimming left V 0 bases short and J 6 bases short, with 12 bases between.

V usage is TRBV19 and J usage is TRBJ1-5; TRBD1 is a possible D gene (5 bases). CDR1 and CDR2 from the germline V gene are LNHDA and SQIVND (reference sequence). The CDR3 totals 15 residues. Deletions cut 6 bases from V and 1 base from J, with 13 bases between. The CDR3 nucleotides read TGTGCCAGTAGGAGCGACGGGGGGAGCAATCAGCCCCAGCATTTT. The encoded protein is CASRSDGGSNQPQHF.